Shown below are 28 T cell receptor beta chains from a single sample sequenced in a study of blood T cells in healthy people across ages. PCR was performed a second time for about 7 to 12 cycles using a sample-barcoded 5' primer and a J-beta primer mix. MiXCR was run by TCRdb on the 5' RACE reads, yielding one entry per CDR3 protein. The sample has 950,000 to 1,200,000 distinct CDR3 sequences, roughly two fifths seen once. Sequenced: blood. The receptor set was obtained from a man in his late teens or twenties in good health.

The chain is built from TRBV7-9 and TRBJ2-3; no clear D gene. CDR3 length: 15 amino acids. Germline V gives CDR1 SEHNR, CDR2 FQNEAQ (reference sequence). Between the trimmed V and J ends, which lost 1 base and 0 bases, there was a span of 8 bases. CDR3 in amino acids: CASSLGQRSTDTQYF. CDR3 in DNA: TGTGCCAGCAGCTTAGGCCAGAGAAGCACAGATACGCAGTATTTT.

This clonotype turned up a few times. The chain joins TRBV27 to TRBJ2-3; no reliable D call. V lost 3 bases and J 2 bases, leaving 15 bases between the germline ends. This CDR3 spans 16 amino acids. The germline CDR1 and CDR2 sequences are MNHEY and SMNVEV (reference sequence). The CDR3 nucleotides read TGTGCCAGCAGTTTGACGCTGGGCCACCCCACAGATACGCAGTATTTT. Encoded protein: CASSLTLGHPTDTQYF.

This clonotype was counted between two and nine times. The chain is built from TRBV3-1 and TRBJ1-5, with no clear D. Trimming left V 0 bases short and J 7 bases short, with 10 bases between. The CDR3 runs 14 residues. In germline, CDR1 is LGHDT, CDR2 YNNKEL (reference sequence). CDR3 amino acids: CASSQEWGGQPQHF. In DNA, the CDR3 is TGTGCCAGCAGCCAAGAATGGGGTGGCCAGCCCCAGCATTTT.

The V gene is TRBV10-3, the J gene TRBJ1-6; D is possibly TRBD1 (6 bases). Trimming left V 6 bases short and J 9 bases short, with 21 bases between. Germline V lookup: CDR1 ENHRY, CDR2 SYGVKD. The CDR3 contains 16 residues. The CDR3, as DNA: TGTGCCATCAGGCAGGGTGGGGGGGCGAAGTCTTCACCCCTCCACTTT. Translation: CAIRQGGGAKSSPLHF.

The table lists this clonotype with a count of one. This could be a read error, since a much larger clone is one nucleotide away. This rearrangement joins TRBV20-1 to TRBJ2-5, with D tentatively TRBD1 (5 bases). Germline lookup yields CDR1 DFQATT and CDR2 SNEGSKA (reference sequence). The germline V and J ends were trimmed by 3 bases and 2 bases, with 16 bases remaining between them. This CDR3 is 15 amino acids long. The CDR3, as DNA: TGCAGTGCTAGTGCCCGCCTGACAGTTCAAGAGACCCAGTACTTC. Its translation is CSASARLTVQETQYF.

This clonotype was seen a few times. V usage is TRBV25-1 and J usage is TRBJ2-1, with D possibly TRBD1 on 5 matching bases. V lost 5 bases and J lost 0, with 11 bases in between. The germline V gene has CDR1 MGHDK and CDR2 SYGVNS. The CDR3 loop spans 15 amino acids. CDR3 sequence (DNA): TGTGCCAGCAGTAAGGACACGAGCTCCTACAATGAGCAGTTCTTC. Amino acids: CASSKDTSSYNEQFF.

The J gene is TRBJ1-2, the V gene TRBV10-3; TRBD1 might be the D (6 bases). The CDR3 loop spans 16 amino acids. Per germline, CDR1 ENHRY and CDR2 SYGVKD. V gave up 0 bases and J gave up 6 bases, with 17 bases separating them. The CDR3 region is CAISESHEQGSNGYTF. CDR3 bases: TGTGCCATCAGTGAGTCGCACGAACAGGGATCAAATGGCTACACCTTC.

The rearrangement joins TRBV9 to TRBJ1-2; possible D gene TRBD1, 5 bases. Trimming cost V 3 bases and J 8 bases, with 26 bases left between them. This CDR3 contains 17 residues. CDR1 is SGDLS, CDR2 YYNGEE, per germline. The CDR3 bases are TGTGCCAGCAGCGCAACGACGAGCGCGACAGCCAGTATGGGCTACACCTTC. Translating it yields CASSATTSATASMGYTF.

The chain combines TRBV2 with TRBJ1-4, with D possibly TRBD1 on 6 matching bases. V dropped 4 bases and J dropped 4 bases, with 10 bases sitting between them. Germline V gene sequence: CDR1 SNHLY, CDR2 FYNNEI. The CDR3 sequence is 14 residues long. The CDR3 protein is CASSARTVNEKLFF. As DNA, the CDR3 is TGTGCCAGCAGTGCGAGGACAGTTAATGAAAAACTGTTTTTT.

This clonotype was detected only a few times. The rearrangement links TRBV3-1 to TRBJ2-3; D uncertain. Germline V gives CDR1 LGHDT, CDR2 YNNKEL (reference sequence). The CDR3 runs to 11 residues. The V and J ends lost 5 bases and 14 bases respectively, with 14 bases between them. The chain's CDR3 is CASSLAKRAYF. DNA of the CDR3: TGTGCCAGCAGCTTGGCGAAAAGGGCGTATTTT.

The sample holds one count of this clonotype. V and J are TRBV12-3 or TRBV12-4 and TRBJ2-7; 9 positions agree with TRBD1. The J call may be mistaken, given a closer DNA end match to TRBJ2-4. This CDR3 comprises 14 residues. CDR3 in DNA: TGTGCCAGCAGATCGGGACAGGGCAAAAACATTCAGTACTTC. It translates to CASRSGQGKNIQYF.

This clonotype was seen repeatedly, ten times or more. The chain uses TRBV7-3 and TRBJ1-1; D perhaps matches TRBD1 (5 bases). The CDR3 extends over 15 amino acids. Germline CDR1 reads SGHTA; CDR2 reads FQGTGA. Trimming cost V 2 bases and J 1 base, with 11 bases left between them. The CDR3 coding sequence is TGTGCCAGCAGCTTAGGGTGGGACTCGAACACTGAAGCTTTCTTT. Translated, it gives CASSLGWDSNTEAFF.

The table lists this clonotype with a few counts. The J gene is TRBJ2-1, the V gene TRBV20-1, with 11 bases matching TRBD2. This CDR3 has 16 amino acids. Looked up from germline, CDR1 is DFQATT and CDR2 is SNEGSKA (reference sequence). V shed 6 bases and J 5 bases; nucleotides not matched to a gene: 12. Written as DNA, the CDR3 is TGCAGTGCCAGCCCTACTAGCGGGGGTTTGGACAATGAGCAGTTCTTC. Its translation: CSASPTSGGLDNEQFF.

The CDR3 here is CASSRGTSGGDLLETQYF. The CDR3, as DNA: TGCGCCAGCAGCCGAGGGACTAGCGGGGGGGATCTCCTGGAGACCCAGTACTTC. The chain is built from TRBV4-1 and TRBJ2-7, with 16 bases fitting TRBD2. TRBJ2-5 matches the DNA end more closely, so the J call is doubtful. CDR3 size: 18 residues. Germline V gene lookup returns CDR1 MGHRA and CDR2 YSYEKL.

The chain links TRBV4-3 to TRBJ1-5; a possible D gene is TRBD1 (6 bases). The CDR3 runs 15 residues. Germline CDR1 is LGHNA and CDR2 is YSLEER. The ends were cut back, 0 bases at V and 6 bases at J, with 12 bases in the middle. The CDR3 DNA sequence: TGCGCCAGCAGCCAAGATCCGGGGGGCGGTCAGCCCCAGCATTTT. It specifies CASSQDPGGGQPQHF.

In DNA, the CDR3 is TGTGCCAGCAGTTTACACAAACAGTCCTATGGCTACACCTTC. Translation: CASSLHKQSYGYTF. The rearrangement uses TRBV27 and TRBJ1-2; D is unresolved. Trimming removed 2 bases at V and 4 bases at J, with 11 bases between. Per germline, CDR1 MNHEY and CDR2 SMNVEV (reference sequence). The CDR3 has 14 residues.

V usage is TRBV5-6 and J usage is TRBJ1-1; possibly TRBD1 for D (5 bases). This CDR3 is built from 14 residues. Germline values: CDR1 SGHDT, CDR2 YYEEEE. Between the trimmed V and J ends, which lost 0 bases and 8 bases, there was a span of 14 bases. DNA for the CDR3: TGTGCCAGCAGCTTGGTTCGGACAAACCACGAAGCTTTCTTT. It encodes CASSLVRTNHEAFF.

This clonotype was observed at least ten times. The rearrangement joins TRBV12-3 or TRBV12-4 to TRBJ1-5, with D perhaps TRBD1 (5 bases). V dropped 1 base and J dropped 4 bases, with 11 bases sitting between them. There are 15 residues in the CDR3. CDR3 DNA: TGTGCCAGCAGTTTAGATTCAAGGGGTAATCAGCCCCAGCATTTT. Translating gives CASSLDSRGNQPQHF.

The rearrangement uses TRBV3-1 and TRBJ1-2, with D perhaps TRBD1 (5 bases). V lost 0 bases to trimming and J lost 8 bases, with 13 bases between them. The CDR3 has 14 amino acids. The germline V gene has CDR1 LGHDT and CDR2 YNNKEL (reference sequence). CDR3 protein: CASSQEGAESGYTF. The DNA of the CDR3 is TGTGCCAGCAGCCAAGAAGGGGCAGAGAGCGGCTACACCTTC.

This clonotype occurred once. The chain links TRBV19 to TRBJ1-1; unclear D gene. The CDR3 loop spans 17 amino acids. Deletions cut 7 bases from V and 0 bases from J, with 21 bases between. Germline CDR1 LNHDA, CDR2 SQIVND (reference sequence). The CDR3 loop reads CASNIGPPSGVNTEAFF. CDR3 sequence (DNA): TGTGCCAGTAATATCGGACCACCCAGTGGTGTGAACACTGAAGCTTTCTTT.

The rearrangement links TRBV19 to TRBJ1-4; no definite D call. The V end lost 6 bases, the J end lost 8 bases, and 10 bases lay between the germline ends. CDR3 size: 12 residues. Looked up from germline, CDR1 is LNHDA and CDR2 is SQIVND (reference sequence). This CDR3 is CASSVGWEKLFF. CDR3 sequence (DNA): TGTGCCAGTAGCGTTGGATGGGAAAAACTGTTTTTT.

This rearrangement joins TRBV20-1 to TRBJ2-5, with D perhaps TRBD1 (6 bases). The germline V and J ends were trimmed by 6 bases and 5 bases, with 16 bases remaining between them. This CDR3 is 13 amino acids long. Germline lookup yields CDR1 DFQATT and CDR2 SNEGSKA (reference sequence). The CDR3 is CSAPTQGLETQYF. The DNA of the CDR3 is TGCAGTGCGCCAACCCAGGGGCTGGAGACCCAGTACTTC.

The chain uses TRBV20-1 and TRBJ2-1, with 12 bases lining up with TRBD2. CDR3 length: 14 amino acids. The V segment lost 1 base and the J segment 9 bases; nucleotides outside the gene matches: 4. Germline CDR1 reads DFQATT; CDR2 reads SNEGSKA (reference sequence). The CDR3 spells CSARASGGASEQFF. The CDR3 DNA reads as TGCAGTGCTAGAGCTAGCGGGGGGGCGAGTGAGCAGTTCTTC.

The chain uses TRBV27 and TRBJ1-1; a possible D gene is TRBD1 (6 bases). The V gene's germline CDR1 is MNHEY and CDR2 SMNVEV (reference sequence). There are 14 residues in the CDR3. V lost 2 bases to trimming and J lost 13 bases, with 20 bases between them. As DNA, the CDR3 is TGTGCCAGCAGTTTAGCGAGGAAAGGGGGGAGGGTTTTCTTT. It encodes CASSLARKGGRVFF.

The chain links TRBV7-9 to TRBJ2-1; TRBD1 matches 7 bases. Germline V gene lookup returns CDR1 SEHNR and CDR2 FQNEAQ (reference sequence). V lost 10 bases and J lost 0; bases outside the gene matches: 6. This CDR3 contains 14 residues. CDR3 bases: TGTGCCACCCAGGGGGTGAGCTCCTACAATGAGCAGTTCTTC. Translating gives CATQGVSSYNEQFF.

This clonotype was detected only a few times. This rearrangement joins TRBV6-1 to TRBJ1-2; TRBD1 is a possible D gene (5 bases). Germline CDR1 MNHNS, CDR2 SASEGT. CDR3 length: 15 amino acids. V was trimmed by 5 bases and J by 4 bases, leaving 17 bases between them. CDR3 DNA: TGTGCCAGCAGTTCCAACGGTGGGGGGTCCTATGGCTACACCTTC. This sequence encodes CASSSNGGGSYGYTF.

In this sample, this clonotype turned up a few times. The CDR3 sequence: CASSLAQGTEANYGYTF. For the CDR3, the DNA is TGTGCCAGCAGCTTAGCGCAGGGGACGGAAGCTAACTATGGCTACACCTTC. This sequence joins TRBV7-8 and TRBJ1-2; D is perhaps TRBD1 (6 bases). In germline, CDR1 is SGHVS, CDR2 FQNEAQ. Deletions cut 0 bases from V and 0 bases from J, with 14 bases between. This CDR3 comprises 17 residues. The complete variable domain, with remaining parts taken from reference TRBV7-8 and TRBJ1-2, reads GAGVSQSPRYKVAKRGQDVALRCDPISGHVSLFWYQQALGQGPEFLTYFQNEAQLDKSGLPSDRFFAERPEGSVSTLKIQRTQQEDSAVYLCASSLAQGTEANYGYTFGSGTRLTVV.

About this clonotype itself: Because it lacks the conserved phenylalanine or tryptophan at the end, this CDR3 is likely a read error. The chain employs TRBV10-3 and TRBJ1-2; 9 bases align to TRBD1. The CDR3 totals 15 residues. Germline assignment: CDR1 ENHRY and CDR2 SYGVKD. The J segment lost 4 bases and the V segment lost 6 bases, leaving 9 bases of the junction unmatched. The CDR3 DNA reads TGTGCCATCAGGGATGACAGGGGGTCCATCTATGGCTACACCTTA. Protein: CAIRDDRGSIYGYTL.